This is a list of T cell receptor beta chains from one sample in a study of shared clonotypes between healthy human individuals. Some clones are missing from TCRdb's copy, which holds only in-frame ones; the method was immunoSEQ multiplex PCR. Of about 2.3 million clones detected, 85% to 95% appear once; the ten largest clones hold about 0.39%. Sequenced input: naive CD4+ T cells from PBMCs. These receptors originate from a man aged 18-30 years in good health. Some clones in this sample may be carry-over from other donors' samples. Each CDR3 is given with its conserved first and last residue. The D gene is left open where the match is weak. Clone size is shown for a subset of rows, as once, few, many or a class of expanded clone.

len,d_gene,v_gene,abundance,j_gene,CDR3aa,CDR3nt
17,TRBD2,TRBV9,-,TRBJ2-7,CASSVGDSGRSPYEQYF,TGTGCCAGCAGCGTAGGGGATAGCGGGAGGTCTCCATACGAGCAGTACTTC
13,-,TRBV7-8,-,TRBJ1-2,CASSSGPRNGYTF,TGTGCCAGCAGCTCCGGGCCCAGGAATGGCTACACCTTC
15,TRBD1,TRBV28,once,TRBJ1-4,CASSTKDRGLEKLFF,TGTGCCAGCAGTACTAAGGACAGGGGTCTCGAAAAACTGTTTTTT
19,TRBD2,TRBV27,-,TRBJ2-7,CASSSLGGASGRAFNEQYF,TGTGCCAGCTCGTCCCTGGGGGGGGCTAGCGGGAGAGCTTTCAACGAGCAGTACTTC
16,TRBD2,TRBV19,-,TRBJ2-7,CASSRGLAGGIYEQYF,TGTGCCAGTAGTAGAGGACTAGCGGGAGGGATCTACGAGCAGTACTTC
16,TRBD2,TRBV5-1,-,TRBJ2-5,CASSLGTSGSQETQYF,TGCGCCAGCAGCTTAGGGACTAGCGGGTCCCAAGAGACCCAGTACTTC
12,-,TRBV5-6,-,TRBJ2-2,CASSLLTGELFF,TGTGCCAGCAGCTTGTTAACCGGGGAGCTGTTTTTT
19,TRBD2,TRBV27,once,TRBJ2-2,CASSLFPRDGLAGTGELFF,TGTGCCAGCAGTTTATTTCCGCGTGATGGACTAGCCGGAACCGGGGAGCTGTTTTTT
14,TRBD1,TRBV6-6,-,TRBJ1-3,CASKWQGATNTIYF,TGTGCCAGTAAATGGCAGGGGGCTACGAACACCATATATTTT
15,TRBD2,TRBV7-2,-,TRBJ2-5,CASSLPSSGEETQYF,TGTGCCAGCAGCTTGCCGTCTAGCGGAGAAGAGACCCAGTACTTC
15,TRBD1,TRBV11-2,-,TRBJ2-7,CASSFPGQGVYEQYF,TGTGCCAGCAGCTTCCCGGGACAGGGAGTCTACGAGCAGTACTTC
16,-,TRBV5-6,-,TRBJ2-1,CASSSPSRAPYNEQFF,TGTGCCAGCAGCTCCCCCTCCAGGGCACCCTACAATGAGCAGTTCTTC
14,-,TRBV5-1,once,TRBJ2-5,CASSTGVLQETQYF,TGCGCCAGCAGTACCGGAGTCCTCCAAGAGACCCAGTACTTC
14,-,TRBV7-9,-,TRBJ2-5,CASSLKVIQETQYF,TGTGCCAGCAGCTTGAAGGTTATCCAAGAGACCCAGTACTTC
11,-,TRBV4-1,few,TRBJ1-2,CASSQGGRYTF,TGCGCCAGCAGCCAAGGGGGGCGCTACACCTTC
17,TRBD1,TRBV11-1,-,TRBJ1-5,CASSLKWDSDLNQPQHF,TGTGCCAGCAGCTTAAAGTGGGACAGCGACCTAAATCAGCCCCAGCATTTT
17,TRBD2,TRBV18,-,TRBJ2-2,CASSPNPGTRNTGELFF,TGTGCCAGCTCCCCTAACCCGGGGACTAGGAACACCGGGGAGCTGTTTTTT
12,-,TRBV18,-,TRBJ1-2,CASSPGRYGYTF,TGTGCCAGCTCACCTGGCCGCTATGGCTACACCTTC
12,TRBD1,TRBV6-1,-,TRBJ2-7,CASRGTGREQYF,TGTGCCAGCAGGGGGACAGGGCGCGAGCAGTACTTC
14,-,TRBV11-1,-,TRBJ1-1,CASSQAPLNTEAFF,TGTGCCAGCAGCCAGGCACCGTTGAACACTGAAGCTTTCTTT
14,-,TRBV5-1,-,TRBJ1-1,CASSPLLVVPEAFF,TGCGCCAGCAGCCCCCTCCTAGTTGTTCCTGAAGCTTTCTTT
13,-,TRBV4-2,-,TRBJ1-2,CASSLGFDYGYTF,TGTGCCAGCAGCCTGGGGTTCGACTATGGCTACACCTTC
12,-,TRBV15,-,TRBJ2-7,CATSRDIYEQYF,TGTGCCACCAGCAGAGATATTTACGAGCAGTACTTC
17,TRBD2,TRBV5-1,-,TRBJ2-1,CASSLLGAGGVSNEQFF,TGCGCCAGCAGCCTCCTAGGGGCGGGAGGAGTATCAAATGAGCAGTTCTTC
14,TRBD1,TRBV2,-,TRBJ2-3,CAATRQGMTDTQYF,TGTGCCGCTACACGACAGGGGATGACAGATACGCAGTATTTT
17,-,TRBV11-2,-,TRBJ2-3,CASSLAPRQVSTDTQYF,TGTGCCAGCAGCTTAGCCCCCCGACAGGTTAGCACAGATACGCAGTATTTT
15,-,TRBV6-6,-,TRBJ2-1,CASSTRDLSYNEQFF,TGTGCCAGCAGCACACGGGACTTATCCTACAATGAGCAGTTCTTC
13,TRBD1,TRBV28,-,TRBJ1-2,CASRTGQGRIGTF,TGTGCCAGCAGAACGGGACAGGGCAGAATAGGGACCTTC
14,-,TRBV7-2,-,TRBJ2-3,CASSLRGPMDTQYF,TGTGCCAGCAGCTTACGAGGCCCCATGGATACGCAGTATTTT
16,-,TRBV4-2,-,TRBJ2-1,CASSQVGAARGNEQFF,TGTGCCAGCAGCCAAGTGGGGGCCGCCAGGGGCAATGAGCAGTTCTTC
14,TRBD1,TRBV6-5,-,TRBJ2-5,CASRGTGKAETQYF,TGTGCCAGCAGGGGGACAGGCAAAGCAGAGACCCAGTACTTC
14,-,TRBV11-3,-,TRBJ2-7,CASSSRGSSYEQYF,TGTGCCAGCAGCTCCCGTGGGTCCTCCTACGAGCAGTACTTC
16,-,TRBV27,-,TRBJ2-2,CASSRWLTGDTGELFF,TGTGCCAGCAGTCGGTGGTTAACGGGAGACACCGGGGAGCTGTTTTTT
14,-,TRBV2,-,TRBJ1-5,CASSGEGRGQPQHF,TGTGCCAGCAGTGGGGAGGGGAGGGGGCAGCCCCAGCATTTT
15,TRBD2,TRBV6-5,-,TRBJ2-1,CASSLSGTSGSEQFF,TGTGCCAGCAGTCTCTCCGGGACTAGCGGCTCTGAGCAGTTCTTC
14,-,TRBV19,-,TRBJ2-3,CASSSRVNGDTQYF,TGTGCCAGTAGTTCCCGTGTCAATGGAGATACGCAGTATTTT
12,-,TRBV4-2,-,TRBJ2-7,CASSQEFGEQYF,TGTGCCAGCAGCCAAGAATTCGGAGAGCAGTACTTC
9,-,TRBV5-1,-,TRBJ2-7,CASFHEQYF,TGCGCCAGTTTCCACGAGCAGTACTTC
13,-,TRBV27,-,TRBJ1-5,CASSSVHNQPQHF,TGTGCCAGCAGTTCGGTACATAATCAGCCCCAGCATTTT
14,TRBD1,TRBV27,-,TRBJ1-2,CASSTGQANYGYTF,TGTGCCAGCAGTACGGGACAGGCTAACTATGGCTACACCTTC
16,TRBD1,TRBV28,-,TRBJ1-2,CASSLGGTGSRYGYTF,TGTGCCAGCAGTCTCGGCGGGACAGGGTCTCGCTATGGCTACACCTTC
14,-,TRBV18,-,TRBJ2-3,CASSPSGGADTQYF,TGTGCCAGCTCACCATCCGGTGGGGCAGATACGCAGTATTTT
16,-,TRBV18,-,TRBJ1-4,CASSPLDQGTNEKLFF,TGTGCCAGCTCACCCCTCGATCAGGGGACTAATGAAAAACTGTTTTTT
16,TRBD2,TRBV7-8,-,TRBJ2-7,CASSSRTSGSSYEQYF,TGTGCCAGCAGCTCCCGGACTAGCGGGAGTTCCTACGAGCAGTACTTC
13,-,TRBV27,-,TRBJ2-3,CASSWQITDTQYF,TGTGCCAGCAGCTGGCAGATCACAGATACGCAGTATTTT
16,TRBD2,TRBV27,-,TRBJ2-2,CASSLSPSGNTGELFF,TGTGCCAGCAGTTTATCCCCTAGCGGTAACACCGGGGAGCTGTTTTTT
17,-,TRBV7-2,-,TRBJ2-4,CASSDIRGALDKNIQYF,TGTGCCAGCAGCGACATCCGGGGGGCATTGGACAAAAACATTCAGTACTTC
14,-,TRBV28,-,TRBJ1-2,CASSFTAGVRGYTF,TGTGCCAGCAGTTTCACGGCAGGCGTTAGGGGCTACACCTTC
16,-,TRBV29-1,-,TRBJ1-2,CSVEDSTDPLNYGYTF,TGCAGCGTAGAAGATAGTACAGACCCATTAAACTATGGCTACACCTTC
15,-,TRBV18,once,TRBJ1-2,CASSPAAATNYGYTF,TGTGCCAGCTCACCAGCGGCAGCAACTAACTATGGCTACACCTTC
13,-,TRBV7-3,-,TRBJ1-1,CASSPTGQTEAFF,TGTGCCAGCAGCCCAACAGGACAGACAGAAGCTTTCTTT
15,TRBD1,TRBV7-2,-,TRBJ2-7,CASSLVGTGSGEQYF,TGTGCCAGCAGCTTAGTGGGGACAGGATCGGGCGAGCAGTACTTC
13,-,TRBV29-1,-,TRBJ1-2,CSVVRVYDYGYTF,TGCAGCGTTGTAAGGGTGTACGACTATGGCTACACCTTC
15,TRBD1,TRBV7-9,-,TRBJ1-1,CASSWGDREDTEAFF,TGTGCCAGCAGCTGGGGGGACAGGGAGGACACTGAAGCTTTCTTT
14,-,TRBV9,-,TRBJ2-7,CASSVDPRTYEQYF,TGTGCCAGCAGCGTAGATCCTAGAACCTACGAGCAGTACTTC
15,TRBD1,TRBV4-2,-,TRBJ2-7,CASSQEGTAQYEQYF,TGTGCCAGCAGCCAAGAAGGGACAGCACAATACGAGCAGTACTTC
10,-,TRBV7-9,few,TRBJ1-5,CARVREAQHF,TGTGCCAGGGTGAGAGAGGCCCAGCATTTT